This is a list of T cell receptor beta chains from one sample in a study of cytomegalovirus exposure and HLA in healthy donors. Assay: immunoSEQ multiplex PCR; the TCRdb copy retains only in-frame clones and omits some. This table has more than 85,000 clones, about two thirds appearing once. Sequenced: PBMCs. These receptors all stem from a female donor in good health and CMV-seronegative. The CDR3 runs from the conserved cysteine through the conserved F or W. The D gene is left open where the match is weak. Size is stated for part of the rows, as once, few or many counts, or as a class when the clone is expanded.

V gene,J gene,clone size,D gene,CDR3 protein,CDR3 DNA
TRBV10-1,TRBJ2-1,NA,NA,CASSETGNYEQFF,TGCGCCAGCAGTGAGACAGGGAACTACGAGCAGTTCTTC
TRBV6-1,TRBJ2-7,NA,TRBD2,CASSALSGSSYEQYF,TGTGCCAGCAGTGCCCTAAGCGGGAGTTCCTACGAGCAGTACTTC
TRBV28,TRBJ1-4,NA,TRBD1,CASSLPGQVEKLFF,TGTGCCAGCAGTTTGCCGGGACAGGTAGAAAAACTGTTTTTT
TRBV7-8,TRBJ1-3,NA,NA,CASSPGRGLGNTIYF,TGTGCCAGCAGCCCCGGGAGAGGCTTGGGAAACACCATATATTTT
TRBV7-8,TRBJ2-1,NA,NA,CASSSYFSEYNEQFF,TGTGCCAGCAGCTCATACTTTAGCGAGTACAATGAGCAGTTCTTC
TRBV4-1,TRBJ2-3,NA,TRBD2,CASSLRLAGGQADTQYF,TGCGCCAGCAGCCTTAGACTAGCGGGGGGGCAGGCAGATACGCAGTATTTT
TRBV2,TRBJ2-3,NA,TRBD1,CASSRDRVADTQYF,TGTGCCAGCAGCAGGGACAGGGTGGCAGATACGCAGTATTTT
TRBV30,TRBJ2-7,NA,TRBD1,CAWSAQGSSSYEQYF,TGTGCCTGGAGTGCACAGGGGTCGAGCTCCTACGAGCAGTACTTC
TRBV13,TRBJ2-3,NA,TRBD1,CASSTRDRGRDTQYF,TGTGCCAGCAGCACCCGGGACAGGGGGCGAGATACGCAGTATTTT
TRBV5-1,TRBJ2-1,NA,NA,CASSGILGSYNEQFF,TGCGCCAGCAGCGGAATACTAGGCTCCTACAATGAGCAGTTCTTC
TRBV6-5,TRBJ1-4,NA,NA,CASSYRGISTNEKLFF,TGTGCCAGCAGTTACCGGGGAATATCAACTAATGAAAAACTGTTTTTT
TRBV29-1,TRBJ2-7,few,TRBD1,CSVVRDRGDEQYF,TGCAGCGTTGTCCGGGACAGGGGTGACGAGCAGTACTTC
TRBV5-1,TRBJ2-1,NA,NA,CASSLGLRSNEQFF,TGCGCCAGCAGCTTGGGGTTGCGGAGCAATGAGCAGTTCTTC
TRBV5-4,TRBJ2-1,NA,TRBD2,CASSRGLAGGYNEQFF,TGTGCCAGCAGCCGCGGACTAGCGGGAGGTTACAATGAGCAGTTCTTC
TRBV6-1,TRBJ2-7,NA,TRBD1,CASSSGTGFYEQYF,TGTGCCAGCTCGTCCGGGACAGGCTTCTACGAGCAGTACTTC
TRBV7-8,TRBJ1-2,NA,NA,CASSLDWPGNYGYTF,TGTGCCAGCAGCTTAGATTGGCCGGGTAACTATGGCTACACCTTC
TRBV5-1,TRBJ2-5,NA,NA,CASSSAGILETQYF,TGCGCCAGCAGCTCGGCGGGGATCTTAGAGACCCAGTACTTC
TRBV9,TRBJ2-7,NA,TRBD2,CASSGAPGLDYEQYF,TGTGCCAGCAGCGGGGCCCCGGGACTAGATTACGAGCAGTACTTC
TRBV9,TRBJ2-2,NA,TRBD2,CASSVASGITVGELFF,TGTGCCAGCAGCGTAGCCAGCGGGATAACGGTCGGGGAGCTGTTTTTT
TRBV7-2,TRBJ2-4,NA,NA,CASSSGGPLKNIQYF,TGTGCCAGCAGCTCGGGGGGCCCCCTCAAAAACATTCAGTACTTC
TRBV5-4,TRBJ1-2,few,TRBD1,CASSYDRDNGYTF,TGTGCCAGCAGCTACGACAGGGACAATGGCTACACCTTC
TRBV4-2,TRBJ2-3,once,TRBD2,CASSQVTGGRGDTQYF,TGTGCCAGCAGCCAAGTTACGGGAGGACGGGGAGATACGCAGTATTTT
TRBV27,TRBJ2-1,NA,TRBD1,CASSPGTGPNEQFF,TGTGCCAGCAGCCCCGGGACAGGGCCCAATGAGCAGTTCTTC
TRBV18,TRBJ1-1,NA,TRBD1,CASSPGTGNTEAFF,TGTGCCAGCTCACCCGGGACAGGGAACACTGAAGCTTTCTTT
TRBV7-9,TRBJ2-1,NA,TRBD2,CASSLKVRLARNEQFF,TGTGCCAGCAGCTTAAAGGTGCGACTAGCGAGGAATGAGCAGTTCTTC
TRBV25-1,TRBJ2-7,NA,NA,CASSEFKGTPYEQYF,TGTGCCAGCAGTGAATTTAAGGGGACTCCGTACGAGCAGTACTTC
TRBV19,TRBJ2-2,NA,NA,CASSIGQVGTGELFF,TGTGCCAGTAGTATAGGACAGGTTGGCACCGGGGAGCTGTTTTTT
TRBV28,TRBJ1-5,NA,NA,CASSLWGPVNQPQHF,TGTGCCAGCAGTTTATGGGGGCCGGTCAATCAGCCCCAGCATTTT
TRBV6-4,TRBJ2-6,few,TRBD2,CASSDLAGGSGANVLTF,TGTGCCAGCAGTGACCTAGCGGGAGGGTCTGGGGCCAACGTCCTGACTTTC
TRBV12-5,TRBJ1-2,NA,TRBD1,CASGWGTGATNGYTF,TGTGCTAGTGGTTGGGGGACAGGGGCGACCAATGGCTACACCTTC
TRBV5-1,TRBJ2-3,NA,TRBD2,CVSSTPLTAGGPDTQYF,TGCGTCAGCAGCACCCCCCTGACAGCGGGGGGGCCAGATACGCAGTATTTT
TRBV7-3,TRBJ2-1,once,TRBD2,CASSSSGTSGRVYNEQFF,TGTGCCAGCAGCTCCTCCGGGACTAGCGGGAGGGTATACAATGAGCAGTTCTTC
TRBV10-2,TRBJ2-3,NA,NA,CASSGLGESDTQYF,TGCGCCAGCAGTGGACTAGGGGAGTCAGATACGCAGTATTTT
TRBV10-3,TRBJ2-7,NA,NA,CAISESDRDYEQYF,TGTGCCATCAGTGAGTCCGATCGGGACTACGAGCAGTACTTC
TRBV5-6,TRBJ2-2,NA,NA,CASSFGGTASWWRELFF,TGTGCCAGCAGCTTTGGCGGGACGGCCTCGTGGTGGCGGGAGCTGTTTTTT
TRBV9,TRBJ1-2,NA,NA,CASSVGGTPYGYTF,TGTGCCAGCAGCGTAGGAGGGACACCGTATGGCTACACCTTC
TRBV7-2,TRBJ1-2,once,NA,CASLPYPQGLWGYTF,TGTGCCAGCTTACCTTATCCTCAGGGGTTGTGGGGCTACACCTTC
TRBV30,TRBJ2-2,NA,NA,CAWSPRAGELFF,TGTGCCTGGAGCCCCAGGGCCGGGGAGCTGTTTTTT
TRBV30,TRBJ1-6,NA,TRBD1,CAWSVLRGQVGDSPLHF,TGTGCCTGGAGTGTACTCAGGGGGCAAGTTGGTGATTCACCCCTCCACTTT
TRBV30,TRBJ2-5,NA,NA,CAWSEGETQYF,TGTGCCTGGAGTGAGGGGGAGACCCAGTACTTC
TRBV6-4,TRBJ2-3,NA,TRBD1,CASSDGTGDSDTQYF,TGTGCCAGCAGTGACGGGACAGGGGACTCAGATACGCAGTATTTT
TRBV5-6,TRBJ2-7,NA,NA,CASSVGGEQYF,TGTGCCAGCAGTGTCGGTGGCGAGCAGTACTTC
TRBV20-1,TRBJ2-7,NA,NA,CSARRDYEQYF,TGCAGTGCTCGCAGGGACTACGAGCAGTACTTC
TRBV30,TRBJ2-5,NA,NA,CAWSVGQGWIEKTQYF,TGTGCCTGGAGTGTTGGTCAGGGATGGATCGAAAAGACCCAGTACTTC
TRBV28,TRBJ1-1,NA,TRBD1,CATNRDRGRLAFF,TGTGCCACCAACCGGGACAGGGGGCGCCTAGCTTTCTTT
TRBV10-3,TRBJ2-3,NA,NA,CAITDRTDTQYF,TGTGCCATCACCGACAGGACAGATACGCAGTATTTT
TRBV27,TRBJ1-5,NA,NA,CASKGGSGNQPQHF,TGTGCCAGCAAAGGGGGATCGGGCAATCAGCCCCAGCATTTT
TRBV27,TRBJ1-2,NA,TRBD1,CASRQGSYGYTF,TGTGCCAGCAGACAGGGGTCCTATGGCTACACCTTC
TRBV7-9,TRBJ2-3,NA,NA,CASSPPTGGAGDTQYF,TGTGCCAGCAGCCCCCCCACGGGGGGCGCGGGAGATACGCAGTATTTT
TRBV7-9,TRBJ2-5,NA,NA,CASSSKQEGRIRETQYF,TGTGCCAGCAGCTCCAAACAGGAGGGCCGGATAAGGGAGACCCAGTACTTC
TRBV7-2,TRBJ1-1,NA,NA,CASSQSNTEAFF,TGTGCCAGCAGCCAAAGCAACACTGAAGCTTTCTTT
TRBV5-1,TRBJ1-1,NA,NA,CASSLGPGRTEAFF,TGCGCCAGCAGCTTGGGCCCGGGAAGGACTGAAGCTTTCTTT
TRBV5-4,TRBJ2-7,NA,TRBD1,CASSLDGTATYEQYF,TGTGCCAGCAGCTTGGACGGGACAGCCACCTACGAGCAGTACTTC
TRBV7-9,TRBJ1-1,once,NA,CASSQTLTGQLNTEAFF,TGTGCCAGCAGCCAAACGTTAACCGGACAGTTGAACACTGAAGCTTTCTTT